These 11 T cell receptor beta chains came from one sample sequenced in a study of blood T cell repertoires in COVID-19. Using immunoSEQ multiplex PCR, the repertoire was profiled, and TCRdb retains in-frame clones only, with some absent. This table has 200,000 to 250,000 clones, 85% appearing once. Sequenced: peripheral blood. These receptors came from a woman in her sixties or seventies with COVID-19, enrolled during active disease.

Comments on this clone: Mismatch with germline at one junction end may stem from a read error. The chain carries TRBV7-7 and TRBJ2-7; 7 bases match TRBD2. The CDR3 spans 15 residues. Germline V gives CDR1 SSHAT, CDR2 FNYEAQ (reference sequence). The CDR3 bases are TGTGCTAGCAGCCACGGGACTAACAACTCCTACGAGCAGTACTTC. Protein: CASSHGTNNSYEQYF. Together with reference TRBV7-7 and TRBJ2-7, the CDR3 gives the full variable domain: GAGVSQSPRYKVTKRGQDVTLRCDPISSHATLYWYQQALGQGPEFLTYFNYEAQPDKSGLPSDRFSAERPEGSISTLTIQRTEQRDSAMYRCASSHGTNNSYEQYFGPGTRLTVT.

The genes are TRBV19 and TRBJ1-2; no firm D call. Germline V gene lookup returns CDR1 LNHDA and CDR2 SQIVND (reference sequence). CDR3 size: 14 residues. Trimming stripped 6 bases from V and 4 bases from J, with 15 bases between. The CDR3 is CASSSASTGYGYTF. The CDR3 DNA is TGTGCCAGTAGCTCTGCCTCCACTGGCTATGGCTACACCTTC. The whole variable domain, remainder taken from reference TRBV19 and TRBJ1-2, is DGGITQSPKYLFRKEGQNVTLSCEQNLNHDAMYWYRQDPGQGLRLIYYSQIVNDFQKGDIAEGYSVSREKKESFPLTVTSAQKNPTAFYLCASSSASTGYGYTFGSGTRLTVV.

V usage is TRBV30 and J usage is TRBJ2-3; a possible D gene is TRBD1 (6 bases). The CDR3 is made up of 13 amino acids. Germline CDR1 is GTSNPN and CDR2 is SVGIG (reference sequence). The V and J ends lost 2 bases and 5 bases respectively, with 11 bases between them. CDR3 bases: TGTGCCTGGAGTATACAGGGTAGAGATACGCAGTATTTT. It specifies CAWSIQGRDTQYF.

The chain carries TRBV5-1 and TRBJ2-7; D is perhaps TRBD2 (6 bases). Trimming pared 3 bases from V and 2 bases from J, leaving 12 bases between. The CDR3 is 14 residues long. From germline, CDR1 is SGHRS and CDR2 YFSETQ. This CDR3 reads CASSSGRGAYEQYF. As DNA, the CDR3 is TGCGCCAGCAGCTCCGGGCGGGGAGCCTACGAGCAGTACTTC.

J is TRBJ1-5 and V is TRBV4-1, with a tentative D call TRBD1 (5 bases). From germline, CDR1 is MGHRA and CDR2 YSYEKL. V was trimmed by 6 bases and J by 3 bases, leaving 15 bases between them. There are 15 residues in the CDR3. The DNA of the CDR3 is TGCGCCAGCAGTCAGGAAAGACAGTTCAATCAGCCCCAGCATTTT. Residues: CASSQERQFNQPQHF.

V is TRBV7-8 and J is TRBJ2-7; TRBD1 agrees at 11 bases. The V and J ends lost 4 bases and 2 bases, in that order; junction bases with no gene match: 1. The germline CDR1 and CDR2 sequences are SGHVS and FQNEAQ. CDR3 size: 14 residues. The CDR3 region has the DNA TGTGCCAGCAGCTCGGGACAGGGGGCCTACGAGCAGTACTTC. Translating gives CASSSGQGAYEQYF.

The V and J genes are TRBV4-2 and TRBJ1-2; D is possibly TRBD1 (5 bases). V was trimmed by 0 bases and J by 8 bases, leaving 19 bases between them. The CDR3 consists of 16 residues. CDR1 is LGHNA, CDR2 YNFKEQ, per germline. CDR3 amino acids: CASSQDVGTVMVGYTF. The CDR3 region has the DNA TGTGCCAGCAGCCAAGATGTAGGGACTGTAATGGTGGGCTACACCTTC.

The chain couples TRBV7-2 to TRBJ1-3, with D hard to call. The CDR3 totals 13 residues. Germline V gene data show CDR1 as SGHTA and CDR2 as FQGNSA. Deletions cut 5 bases from V and 1 base from J, with 6 bases between. The CDR3 region has the DNA TGTGCCAGCAGCCCAGAATCTGGAAACACCATATATTTT. The encoded protein is CASSPESGNTIYF.

This sequence joins TRBV5-4 and TRBJ2-2; 9 nucleotides align to TRBD1. The CDR3 has 15 amino acids. V was pared by 3 bases and J by 9 bases, with 9 bases of the junction left unmatched. The germline V gene has CDR1 SGHNT and CDR2 YYREEE (reference sequence). The CDR3 protein is CASSSPGQGRRELFF. The CDR3 nucleotides read TGTGCCAGCAGCTCACCGGGACAGGGTAGAAGGGAGCTGTTTTTT.

This clone was counted between two and nine times. The chain is built from TRBV20-1 and TRBJ1-2; the D is unclear. The V end was cut by 1 base, the J end by 6 bases, with 3 bases between. The germline CDR1 and CDR2 sequences are DFQATT and SNEGSKA (reference sequence). The CDR3 covers 10 residues. For the CDR3, the DNA is TGCAGTGCTAGAGTCGATGGCTACACCTTC. As protein: CSARVDGYTF.

This rearrangement joins TRBV7-2 to TRBJ1-5; 7 nucleotides align to TRBD1. CDR1 and CDR2 from the germline V gene are SGHTA and FQGNSA. With 0 bases clipped from V and 2 bases from J, the junction kept 4 bases outside the gene matches. CDR3 length: 16 amino acids. CDR3 in DNA: TGTGCCAGCAGCTTAGCGCAGGGGGGCGGCAATCAGCCCCAGCATTTT. Protein product: CASSLAQGGGNQPQHF.